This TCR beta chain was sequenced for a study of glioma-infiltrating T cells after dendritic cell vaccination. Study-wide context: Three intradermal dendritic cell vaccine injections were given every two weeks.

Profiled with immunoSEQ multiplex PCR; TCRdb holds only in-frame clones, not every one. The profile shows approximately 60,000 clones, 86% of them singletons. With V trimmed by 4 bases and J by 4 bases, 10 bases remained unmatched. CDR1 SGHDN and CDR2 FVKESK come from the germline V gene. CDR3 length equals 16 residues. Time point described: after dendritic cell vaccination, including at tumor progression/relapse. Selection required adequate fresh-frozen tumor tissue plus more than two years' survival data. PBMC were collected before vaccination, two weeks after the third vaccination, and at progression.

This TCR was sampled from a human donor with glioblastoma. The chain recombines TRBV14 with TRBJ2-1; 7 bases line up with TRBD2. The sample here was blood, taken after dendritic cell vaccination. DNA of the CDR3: TGTGCCAGCAGCCCCTTTGGGCCTAGCGGTTACAATGAGCAGTTCTTC. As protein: CASSPFGPSGYNEQFF.